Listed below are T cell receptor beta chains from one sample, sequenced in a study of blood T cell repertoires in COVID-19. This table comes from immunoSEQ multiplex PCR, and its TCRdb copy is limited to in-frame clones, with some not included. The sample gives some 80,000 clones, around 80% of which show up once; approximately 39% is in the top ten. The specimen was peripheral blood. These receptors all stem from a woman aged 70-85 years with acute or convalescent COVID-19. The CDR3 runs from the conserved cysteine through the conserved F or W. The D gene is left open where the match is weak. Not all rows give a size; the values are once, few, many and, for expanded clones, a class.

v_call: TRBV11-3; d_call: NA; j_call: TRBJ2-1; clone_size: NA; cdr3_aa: CASSLGQSAYNEQFF; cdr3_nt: TGTGCCAGCAGCCTAGGACAGAGTGCCTACAATGAGCAGTTCTTC
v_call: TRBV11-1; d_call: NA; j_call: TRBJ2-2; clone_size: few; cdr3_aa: CASSLTRATRELFF; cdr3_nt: TGTGCCAGCAGCTTAACGAGGGCAACCCGGGAGCTGTTTTTT
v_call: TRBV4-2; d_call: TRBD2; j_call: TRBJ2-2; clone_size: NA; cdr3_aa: CASSQGRGFTGELFF; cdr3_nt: TGTGCCAGCAGCCAGGGGCGGGGGTTCACCGGGGAGCTGTTTTTT
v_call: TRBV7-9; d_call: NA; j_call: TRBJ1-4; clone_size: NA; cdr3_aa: CASSLSEEWEKLFF; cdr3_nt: TGTGCCAGCAGCTTGAGTGAAGAGTGGGAAAAACTGTTTTTT
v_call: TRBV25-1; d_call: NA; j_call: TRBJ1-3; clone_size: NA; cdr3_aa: CASSRSSGNTIYF; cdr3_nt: TGTGCCAGCAGTCGGAGCTCTGGAAACACCATATATTTT
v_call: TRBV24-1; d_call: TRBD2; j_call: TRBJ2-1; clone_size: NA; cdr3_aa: CATSGQASGLAGGGQFF; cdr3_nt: TGTGCCACCAGCGGACAGGCCTCGGGACTAGCGGGAGGGGGGCAGTTCTTC
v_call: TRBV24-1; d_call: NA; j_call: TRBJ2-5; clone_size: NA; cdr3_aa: CATSDLGAPGRQETQYF; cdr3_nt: TGTGCCACCAGTGATTTGGGTGCTCCGGGTAGACAAGAGACCCAGTACTTC
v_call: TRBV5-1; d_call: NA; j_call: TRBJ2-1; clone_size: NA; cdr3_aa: CASEPGGGDHNEQFF; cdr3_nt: TGCGCCAGTGAACCCGGCGGAGGGGATCACAATGAGCAGTTCTTC
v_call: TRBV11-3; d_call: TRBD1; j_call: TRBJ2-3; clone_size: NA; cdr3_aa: CASSSGQGRGDTQYF; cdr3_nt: TGTGCCAGCAGCTCTGGACAGGGCCGTGGCGATACGCAGTATTTT
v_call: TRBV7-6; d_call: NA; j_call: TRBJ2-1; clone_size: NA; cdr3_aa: CASSLVWAGKSSYNEQFF; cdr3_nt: TGTGCCAGCAGCTTAGTTTGGGCGGGCAAGAGCTCCTACAATGAGCAGTTCTTC
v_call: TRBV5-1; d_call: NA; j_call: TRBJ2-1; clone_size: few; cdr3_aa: CASSSGMRSYNEQFF; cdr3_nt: TGCGCCAGCAGTTCCGGGATGCGCTCCTACAATGAGCAGTTCTTC
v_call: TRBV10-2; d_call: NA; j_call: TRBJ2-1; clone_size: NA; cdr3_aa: CASSGSGYNEQFF; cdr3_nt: TGCGCCAGCAGCGGGAGTGGATACAATGAGCAGTTCTTC
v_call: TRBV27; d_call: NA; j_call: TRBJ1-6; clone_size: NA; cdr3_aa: CASSNRVVVSNSPLHF; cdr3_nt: TGTGCCAGCAGCAATAGAGTAGTAGTTTCAAATTCACCCCTCCACTTT
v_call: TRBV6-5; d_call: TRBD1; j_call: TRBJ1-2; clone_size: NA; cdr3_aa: CASSLGTGVVYGYTF; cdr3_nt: TGTGCCAGCAGTCTCGGGACAGGAGTCGTCTATGGCTACACCTTC
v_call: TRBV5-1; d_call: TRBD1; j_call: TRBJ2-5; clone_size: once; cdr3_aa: CASSRGQGSMETQYF; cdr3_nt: TGCGCCAGCAGCCGGGGACAGGGATCAATGGAGACCCAGTACTTC
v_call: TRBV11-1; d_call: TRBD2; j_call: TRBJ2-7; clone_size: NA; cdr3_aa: CASSLNPSGGSYEQYF; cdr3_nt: TGTGCCAGCAGCTTAAATCCTAGCGGGGGATCCTACGAGCAGTACTTC
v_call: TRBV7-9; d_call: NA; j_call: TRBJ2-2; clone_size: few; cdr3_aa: CASSLGSSGNTGELFF; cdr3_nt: TGTGCCAGCAGCTTAGGTAGTAGCGGGAACACCGGGGAGCTGTTTTTT
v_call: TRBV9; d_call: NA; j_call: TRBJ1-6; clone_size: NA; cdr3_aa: CASSVGGGGSPLHF; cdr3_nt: TGTGCCAGCAGCGTAGGGGGGGGCGGTTCACCCCTCCACTTT
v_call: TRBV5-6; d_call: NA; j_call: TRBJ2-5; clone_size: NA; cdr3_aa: CASSTIEGVETQYF; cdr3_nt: TGTGCCAGCAGCACAATCGAGGGTGTTGAGACCCAGTACTTC
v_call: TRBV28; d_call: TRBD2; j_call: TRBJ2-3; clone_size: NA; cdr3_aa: CASSFLAGTTDTQYF; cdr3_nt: TGTGCCAGCAGTTTCCTAGCGGGAACCACAGATACGCAGTATTTT
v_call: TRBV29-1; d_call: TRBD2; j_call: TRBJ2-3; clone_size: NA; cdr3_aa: CSVQRLAGSTDTQYF; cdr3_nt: TGCAGCGTTCAACGGCTAGCGGGTAGCACAGATACGCAGTATTTT
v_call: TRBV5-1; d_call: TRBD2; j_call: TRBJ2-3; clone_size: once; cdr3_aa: CASRLVTSGSSDTQYF; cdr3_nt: TGCGCCAGCAGATTGGTGACTAGCGGGAGTTCAGATACGCAGTATTTT
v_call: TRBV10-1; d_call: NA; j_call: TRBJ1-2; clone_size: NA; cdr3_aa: CASSPDRRDGYTF; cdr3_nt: TGCGCCAGCAGCCCAGACAGGCGGGATGGCTACACCTTC